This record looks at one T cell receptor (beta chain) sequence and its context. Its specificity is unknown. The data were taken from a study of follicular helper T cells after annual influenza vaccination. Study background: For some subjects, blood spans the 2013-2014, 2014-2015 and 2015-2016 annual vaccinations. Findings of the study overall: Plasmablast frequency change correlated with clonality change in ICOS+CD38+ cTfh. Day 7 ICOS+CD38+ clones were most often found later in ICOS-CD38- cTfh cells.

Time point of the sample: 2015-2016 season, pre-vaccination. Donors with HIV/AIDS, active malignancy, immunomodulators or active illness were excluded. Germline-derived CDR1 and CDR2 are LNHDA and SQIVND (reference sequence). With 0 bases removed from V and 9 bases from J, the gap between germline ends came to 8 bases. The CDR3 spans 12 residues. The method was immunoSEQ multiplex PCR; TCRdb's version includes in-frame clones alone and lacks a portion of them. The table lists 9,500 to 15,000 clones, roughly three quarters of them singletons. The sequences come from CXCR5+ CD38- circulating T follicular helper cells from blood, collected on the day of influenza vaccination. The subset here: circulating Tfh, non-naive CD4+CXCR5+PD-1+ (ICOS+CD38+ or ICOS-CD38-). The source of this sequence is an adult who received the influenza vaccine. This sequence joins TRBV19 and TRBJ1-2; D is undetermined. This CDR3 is CASSIEFGSYTF. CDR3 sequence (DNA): TGTGCCAGTAGTATAGAATTCGGGAGCTACACCTTC.